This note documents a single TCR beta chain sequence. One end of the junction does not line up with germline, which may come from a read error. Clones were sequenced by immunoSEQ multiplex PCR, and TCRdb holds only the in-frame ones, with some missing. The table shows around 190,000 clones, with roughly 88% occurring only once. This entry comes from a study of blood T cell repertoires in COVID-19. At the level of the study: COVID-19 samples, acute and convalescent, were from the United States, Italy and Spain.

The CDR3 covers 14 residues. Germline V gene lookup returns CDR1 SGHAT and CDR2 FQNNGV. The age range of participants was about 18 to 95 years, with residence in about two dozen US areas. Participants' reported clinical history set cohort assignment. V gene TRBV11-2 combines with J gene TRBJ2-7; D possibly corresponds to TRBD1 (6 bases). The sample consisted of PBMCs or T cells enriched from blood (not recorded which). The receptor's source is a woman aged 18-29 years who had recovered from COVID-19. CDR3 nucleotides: TGTGCCAGCAGCTCCCGGACAGCCTCCTACGAGCAGTACTTT. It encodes CASSSRTASYEQYF.